The sequence of this TCR beta chain was determined in a study of beta chain features in type 1 diabetes (dated by TCRdb to 2016 to 2018). Some background on the complete study: Mean age, gender distribution, total cell number and subset yield were not different between patients and healthy donors. A total of 100 million to 110 million sorted cells were examined across all samples, and a strong correlation was observed between cell number per subset and RNA yield. In the study, TCRB repertoires of sorted circulating CD4+ T cell subsets from recently diagnosed type 1 diabetes patients were compared with those of matched healthy donors. Regulatory and stem cell-like memory subsets were isolated from only 8 patients and roughly eight healthy donors, whereas naive and central memory subsets came from all 28 donors.

V is shortened by 5 bases, J by 9 bases, and the region joining them spans 8 bases. Taken from the germline V gene, the CDR1 and CDR2 loops are SGHVS and FQNEAQ. The CDR3 runs 11 residues from the cysteine to the phenylalanine. Solely the CDR3 DNA is kept, with 33 bases framed from the first base. Concerning this clone: The antigen this receptor binds is unknown. No base quality values were provided; no much bigger clone lies one nucleotide off.

The High Capacity cDNA Reverse Transcription Kit was used to reverse transcribe all of the isolated RNA, meaning that expressed TCRB transcripts were what got sequenced. Naive, central memory and regulatory T cell samples underwent deep immunoSEQ sequencing, averaging around 3.9 million total reads per sample. After sorted cells were lysed in RLT buffer, RNA was extracted with DNase-treated RNeasy Micro or Mini kits, with the choice depending on cell number. To prevent cross-contamination, each cell subset was processed individually, whereas patient and healthy donor samples were processed jointly. TCRB sequences were amplified from cDNA with the immunoSEQ multiplex PCR, producing 87-bp fragments spanning the CDR3 region. Sequencing of the amplicons was done on the Illumina HiSeq platform. The authors' pipeline ran thus. Synthetic template baselines were used to correct PCR bias computationally, reads within Hamming distance 2 were collapsed together, and singletons that could not be merged were discarded. Reads were aligned against IMGT so that V, D and J genes, CDR3 length and insertions or deletions at six rearrangement sites could be assigned. Within each subset, clonotype counts were normalized to the number of sorted cells before true diversity and Gini coefficients were calculated with the tcR R package. Repertoire sharing was quantified using the overlap coefficient calculated on TCRB nucleotide sequences. Out-of-frame TCRB sequences from naive cells were analyzed to stand in for the pre-selection repertoire. TCRdb stores this immuneACCESS table with in-frame sequences only. Part of the clones is absent; in the studies checked, under half of the shortfall reflects unresolved V genes, and no reason is known for the rest. Clone size and the V and J calls come from that table; the DNA yielded D and trimming. Within this sample are under 450,000 clones, with 11% to 15% of them counted one time only. Approximately 0.038% of the sample belongs to the ten largest clones.

Each donor gave one peripheral blood draw, averaging around 0.11 L, which was collected into heparinised tubes. A BD FACSAria II and a panel including CD45RO, CCR7, CD25, CD127, CD95 and CD27 were used to sort naive, central memory, regulatory and stem cell-like memory CD4+ T cells. Every sorted population had a purity above 98%. PBMCs were isolated right away by Lymphoprep density gradient centrifugation and were stained directly, without culture. So that batch effects would be minimized, each experiment stained and sorted samples in pairs, pairing one healthy donor with one patient. Beyond this particular receptor, the publication reports: Type 1 diabetes patients showed a moderate but significant shortening of TCRB CDR3 length in all four CD4+ subsets. HLA sub-analyses involved small numbers of individuals, so any influence of HLA type on TCRB rearrangement remained unresolved. The naive, central memory and regulatory TCRB repertoires appeared to resemble one another more closely among patients than among healthy donors. Because cDNA was sequenced instead of genomic DNA, highly expressing activated cells could be over-represented, though the groups showed no difference in activation or CD3 levels. At VDJ recombination sites, patients with type 1 diabetes made fewer insertions and deleted more nucleotides, a pattern implying thymic rearrangement abnormalities. Shorter templates might have been favored by PCR, but patient and control samples were amplified and corrected together, so both groups would have been affected equally by any skew.

The chain is made from TRBV7-8 and TRBJ2-1; no confident D gene assignment can be made. The sample taken for sequencing was naive CD4+ T cells from blood. Taken with the paper, the label for cell subset or site translates to: true naive CD4+ T cells. The sequence was obtained from a man between 25 and 39 years old in good health. The DNA reads TGTGCCAGCAGCAAGATGGGTGAGCAGTTCTTC. Its protein reads: CASSKMGEQFF.